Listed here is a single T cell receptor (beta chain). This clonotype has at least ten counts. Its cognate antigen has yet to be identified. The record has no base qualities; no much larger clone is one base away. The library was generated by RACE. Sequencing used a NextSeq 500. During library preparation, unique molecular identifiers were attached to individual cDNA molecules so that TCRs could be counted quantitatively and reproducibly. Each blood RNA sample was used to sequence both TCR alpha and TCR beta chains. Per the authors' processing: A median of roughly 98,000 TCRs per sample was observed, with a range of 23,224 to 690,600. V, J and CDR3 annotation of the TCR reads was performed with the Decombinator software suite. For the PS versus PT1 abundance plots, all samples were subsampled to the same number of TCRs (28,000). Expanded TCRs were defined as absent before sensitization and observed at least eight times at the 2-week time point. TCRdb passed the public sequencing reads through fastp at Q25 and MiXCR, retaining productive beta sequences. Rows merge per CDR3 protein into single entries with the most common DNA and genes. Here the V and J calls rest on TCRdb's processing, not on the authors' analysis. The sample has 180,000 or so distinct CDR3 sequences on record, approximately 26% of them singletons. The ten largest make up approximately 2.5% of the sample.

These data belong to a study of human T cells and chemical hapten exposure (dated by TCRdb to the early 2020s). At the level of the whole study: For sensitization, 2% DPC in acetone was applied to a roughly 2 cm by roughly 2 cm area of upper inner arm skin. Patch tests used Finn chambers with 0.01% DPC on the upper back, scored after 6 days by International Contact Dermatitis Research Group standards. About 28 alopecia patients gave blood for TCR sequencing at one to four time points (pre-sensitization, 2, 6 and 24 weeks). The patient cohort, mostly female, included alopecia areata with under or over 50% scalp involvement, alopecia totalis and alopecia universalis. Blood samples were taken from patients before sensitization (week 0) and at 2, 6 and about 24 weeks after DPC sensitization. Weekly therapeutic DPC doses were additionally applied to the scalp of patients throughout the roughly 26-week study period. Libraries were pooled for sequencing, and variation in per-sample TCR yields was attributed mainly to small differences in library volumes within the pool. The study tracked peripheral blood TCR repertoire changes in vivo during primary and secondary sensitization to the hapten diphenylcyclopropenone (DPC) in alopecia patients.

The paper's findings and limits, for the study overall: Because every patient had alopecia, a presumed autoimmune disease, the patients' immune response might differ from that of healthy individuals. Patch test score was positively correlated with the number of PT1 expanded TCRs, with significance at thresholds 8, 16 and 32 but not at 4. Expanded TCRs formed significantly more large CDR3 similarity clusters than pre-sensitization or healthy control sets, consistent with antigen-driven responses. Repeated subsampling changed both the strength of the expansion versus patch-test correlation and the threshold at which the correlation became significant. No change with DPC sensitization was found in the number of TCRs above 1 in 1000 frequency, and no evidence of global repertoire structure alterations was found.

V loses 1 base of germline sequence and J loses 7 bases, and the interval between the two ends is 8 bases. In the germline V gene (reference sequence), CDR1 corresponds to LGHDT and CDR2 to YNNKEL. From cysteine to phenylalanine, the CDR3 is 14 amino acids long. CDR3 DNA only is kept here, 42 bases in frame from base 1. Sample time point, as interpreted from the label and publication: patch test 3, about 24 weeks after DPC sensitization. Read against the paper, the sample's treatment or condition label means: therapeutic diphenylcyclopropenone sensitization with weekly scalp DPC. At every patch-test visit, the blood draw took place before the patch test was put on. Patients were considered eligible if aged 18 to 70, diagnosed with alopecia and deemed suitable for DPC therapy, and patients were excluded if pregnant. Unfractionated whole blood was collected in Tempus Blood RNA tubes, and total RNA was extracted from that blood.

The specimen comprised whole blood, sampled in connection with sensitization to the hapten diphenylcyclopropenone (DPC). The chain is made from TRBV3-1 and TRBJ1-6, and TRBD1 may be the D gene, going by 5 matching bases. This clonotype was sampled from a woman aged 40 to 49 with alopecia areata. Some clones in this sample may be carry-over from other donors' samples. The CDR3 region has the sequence CASSQGGGNSPLHF. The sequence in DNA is TGTGCCAGCAGCCAAGGGGGGGGGAATTCACCCCTCCACTTT. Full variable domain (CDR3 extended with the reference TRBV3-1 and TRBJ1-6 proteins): DTAVSQTPKYLVTQMGNDKSIKCEQNLGHDTMYWYKQDSKKFLKIMFSYNNKELIINETVPNRFSPKSPDKAHLNLHINSLELGDSAVYFCASSQGGGNSPLHFGNGTRLTVT.